This TCR beta chain was found in a study of T cells in Graves' hyperthyroidism and ophthalmopathy. Patients showing uncontrolled infection, other autoimmune disease, pregnancy or lactation were ineligible. Diagnoses used clinical symptoms, serum thyroxine and TRAb, thyroid ultrasound and orbital computed tomography. TCR beta CDR3 regions were amplified from RNA transcripts. Researchers ran a first-round RT-PCR on the TCR CDR3 using the HTBI primer set. TCRdb analysed the multiplex PCR reads with MiXCR anew, one entry per CDR3 protein. In the table there are fewer than 750,000 distinct CDR3 sequences, approximately 44% of which are singletons. This CDR3 has 15 amino acids. V was pared by 4 bases and J by 7 bases, with 9 bases of the junction left unmatched. CDR1 SNHLY and CDR2 FYNNEI come from the germline V gene.

The chain joins TRBV2 to TRBJ1-4; TRBD1 matches at 7 bases. This TCR was sampled from a woman aged 18-29 years with Graves' hyperthyroidism. Specimen: peripheral blood or thyroid tissue (not recorded which). The CDR3: CASSAMRGRSEKLFF. Written as DNA, the CDR3 is TGTGCCAGCAGTGCGATGAGGGGGCGGAGTGAAAAACTGTTTTTT.